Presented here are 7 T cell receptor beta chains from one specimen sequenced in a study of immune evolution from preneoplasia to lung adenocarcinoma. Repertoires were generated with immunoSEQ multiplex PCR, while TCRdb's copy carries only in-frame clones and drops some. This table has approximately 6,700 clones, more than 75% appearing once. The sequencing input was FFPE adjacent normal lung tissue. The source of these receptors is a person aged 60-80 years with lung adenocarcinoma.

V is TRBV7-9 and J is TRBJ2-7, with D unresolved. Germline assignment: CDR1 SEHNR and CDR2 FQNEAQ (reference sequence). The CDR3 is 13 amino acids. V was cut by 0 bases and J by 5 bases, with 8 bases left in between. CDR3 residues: CASSLASGHEQYF. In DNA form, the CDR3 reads TGTGCCAGCAGCTTAGCCTCTGGTCACGAGCAGTACTTC.

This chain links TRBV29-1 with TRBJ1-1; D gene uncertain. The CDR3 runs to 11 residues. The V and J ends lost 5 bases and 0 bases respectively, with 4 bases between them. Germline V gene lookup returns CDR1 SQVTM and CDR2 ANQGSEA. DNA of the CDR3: TGCAGCGTTCAGGTGAACACTGAAGCTTTCTTT. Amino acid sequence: CSVQVNTEAFF.

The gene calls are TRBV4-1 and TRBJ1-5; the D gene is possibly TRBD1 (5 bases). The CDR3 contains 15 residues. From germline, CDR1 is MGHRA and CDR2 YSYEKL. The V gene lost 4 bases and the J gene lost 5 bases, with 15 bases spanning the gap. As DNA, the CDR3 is TGCGCCAGCAGCCCCGAACGCCGGGGGGATCAGCCCCAGCATTTT. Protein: CASSPERRGDQPQHF.

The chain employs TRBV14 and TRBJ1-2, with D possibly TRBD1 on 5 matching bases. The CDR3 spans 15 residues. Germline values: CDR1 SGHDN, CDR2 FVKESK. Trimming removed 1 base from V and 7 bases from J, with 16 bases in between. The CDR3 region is CASSQVSGAFAGYTF. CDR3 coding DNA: TGTGCCAGCAGCCAAGTTTCCGGGGCTTTTGCTGGCTACACCTTC.

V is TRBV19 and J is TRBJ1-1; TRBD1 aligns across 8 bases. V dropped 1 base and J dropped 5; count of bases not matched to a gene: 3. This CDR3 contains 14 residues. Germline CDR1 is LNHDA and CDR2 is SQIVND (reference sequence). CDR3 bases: TGTGCCAGTAGTATAGGGACAGGGATGACTGAAGCTTTCTTT. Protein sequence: CASSIGTGMTEAFF.

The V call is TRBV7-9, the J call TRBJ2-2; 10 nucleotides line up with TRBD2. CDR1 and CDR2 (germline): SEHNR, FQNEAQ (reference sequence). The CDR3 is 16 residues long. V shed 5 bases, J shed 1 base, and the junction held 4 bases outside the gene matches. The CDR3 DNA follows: TGTGCCAGCAGCGATACTAGCGGGATGAACACCGGGGAGCTGTTTTTT. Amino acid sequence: CASSDTSGMNTGELFF.

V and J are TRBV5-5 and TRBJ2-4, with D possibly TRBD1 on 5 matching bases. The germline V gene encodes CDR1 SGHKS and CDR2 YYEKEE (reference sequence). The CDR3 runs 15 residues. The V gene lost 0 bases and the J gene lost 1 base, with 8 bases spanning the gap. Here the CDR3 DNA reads TGTGCCAGCAGCTTGGAGGGGTTGGCCAAAAACATTCAGTACTTC. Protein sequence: CASSLEGLAKNIQYF.